The 19 T cell receptor beta chains below all came from one sample that was sequenced in a study of T cell repertoires in cytomegalovirus infection. TCRdb analysed the reads with MiXCR anew, one entry per CDR3 protein. The sample lists 560,000 or so distinct CDR3 sequences; 15% to 20% were seen once. Sequenced input: CD8+ T cells from PBMCs. The source is a human donor in good health (CMV status not recorded). Some clones in this sample may be carry-over from other donors' samples.

This clonotype was seen repeatedly, ten times or more. J is TRBJ1-4 and V is TRBV19; D possibly corresponds to TRBD1 (5 bases). The CDR3 consists of 16 residues. In germline, CDR1 is LNHDA, CDR2 SQIVND (reference sequence). The V end lost 0 bases, the J end lost 8 bases, and 16 bases lay between the germline ends. CDR3: CASSIDPRDGDEKLFF. In DNA form, the CDR3 reads TGTGCCAGTAGTATAGACCCCCGGGACGGTGACGAAAAACTGTTTTTT.

This clonotype was recorded many times. The chain carries TRBV7-9 and TRBJ2-5, with D perhaps given as TRBD1 or TRBD2 (5 bases each). The CDR3 totals 14 residues. With 5 bases removed from V and 4 bases from J, the gap between germline ends came to 14 bases. Germline values: CDR1 SEHNR, CDR2 FQNEAQ (reference sequence). The CDR3 nucleotides read TGTGCCAGCAGCAACCGGGGCCGCGGAGAGACCCAGTACTTC. It yields the protein CASSNRGRGETQYF.

This clonotype was detected a few times. The gene calls are TRBV6-5 and TRBJ2-3; D is ambiguous. This CDR3 has 13 amino acids. Germline V lookup: CDR1 MNHEY, CDR2 SVGAGI. V was pared by 2 bases and J by 4 bases, with 7 bases between. The CDR3 DNA reads TGTGCCAGCAGTTACGAGCGTGCAGATACGCAGTATTTT. Protein sequence: CASSYERADTQYF.

This clonotype was recorded a few times. The chain recombines TRBV15 with TRBJ2-3; maybe TRBD2 (5 bases). Trimming stripped 4 bases from V and 4 bases from J, with 15 bases between. Germline loops: CDR1 LNHNV, CDR2 YYDKDF (reference sequence). The CDR3 extends over 15 amino acids. CDR3 sequence (DNA): TGTGCCACCAGCAAAGGTGAAGAGGGTTCAGATACGCAGTATTTT. It is translated as CATSKGEEGSDTQYF.

This clonotype has only a few counts. The gene calls are TRBV4-1 and TRBJ1-1; unclear D gene. The ends were cut back, 0 bases at V and 0 bases at J, with 5 bases in the middle. The CDR3 has 14 amino acids. Germline-derived CDR1 and CDR2 are MGHRA and YSYEKL. The CDR3 DNA is TGCGCCAGCAGCCAAGAGAACGTGAACACTGAAGCTTTCTTT. Amino acid sequence: CASSQENVNTEAFF.

This clonotype has ten or more counts. V gene TRBV7-6 combines with J gene TRBJ2-5; D gene ambiguous. V shed 1 base and J shed 1 base, with 10 bases lying between them. This CDR3 has 15 amino acids. The V gene's germline CDR1 is SGHVS and CDR2 FNYEAQ. CDR3 residues: CASSLDSGSQETQYF. The CDR3 DNA follows: TGTGCCAGCAGCTTAGACTCGGGCAGCCAAGAGACCCAGTACTTC.

This clonotype came up many times. The chain recombines TRBV7-9 with TRBJ2-7; 7 bases line up with TRBD1. This CDR3 spans 15 amino acids. The V segment lost 4 bases and the J segment 7 bases; nucleotides outside the gene matches: 13. Germline loops: CDR1 SEHNR, CDR2 FQNEAQ (reference sequence). CDR3 DNA sequence: TGTGCCAGCAGCTCGACCGACAGGGTTTTGATTGAGCAGTACTTC. It yields the protein CASSSTDRVLIEQYF.

The rearrangement uses TRBV27 and TRBJ2-5; D unresolved. V lost 1 base, J lost 3 bases, and 15 bases lay in between. This CDR3 has 16 residues. CDR1 is MNHEY, CDR2 SMNVEV, per germline (reference sequence). CDR3 in amino acids: CASSLFWSGQEETQYF. The CDR3 region has the DNA TGTGCCAGCAGTTTATTTTGGTCGGGTCAAGAAGAGACCCAGTACTTC.

The rearrangement links TRBV29-1 to TRBJ1-4; D gene unclear. CDR3 length: 13 residues. V lost 7 bases to trimming and J lost 4 bases, with 13 bases between them. Per germline, CDR1 SQVTM and CDR2 ANQGSEA. The CDR3 loop is CSAGGGFNEKLFF. The CDR3 nucleotides are TGCAGCGCAGGAGGAGGTTTTAATGAAAAACTGTTTTTT.

V gene TRBV6-6 combines with J gene TRBJ2-5; no clear D. In germline, CDR1 is MNHNY, CDR2 SVGAGI (reference sequence). The CDR3 sequence is 13 residues long. The V end was cut by 2 bases, the J end by 2 bases, with 6 bases between. This chain's CDR3 is CASSYVVQETQYF. The CDR3 nucleotides are TGTGCCAGCAGTTACGTCGTTCAAGAGACCCAGTACTTC.

The sample holds a few counts of this clonotype. The J gene is TRBJ1-5, the V gene TRBV5-5, with a tentative D call TRBD1 (6 bases). V lost 0 bases and J 1 base, leaving 14 bases between the germline ends. The V gene's germline CDR1 is SGHKS and CDR2 YYEKEE (reference sequence). The CDR3 runs 17 residues. This chain's CDR3 is CASSLAARGMSNQPQHF. CDR3 DNA sequence: TGTGCCAGCAGCTTGGCCGCCAGGGGAATGAGCAATCAGCCCCAGCATTTT.

This clonotype was detected a few times. The rearrangement uses TRBV15 and TRBJ2-1; unclear D gene. The CDR3 loop spans 13 amino acids. V was pared by 0 bases and J by 10 bases, with 10 bases between. The germline gives CDR1 LNHNV, CDR2 YYDKDF (reference sequence). The CDR3 loop is CATSRERFGEQFF. Written as DNA, the CDR3 is TGTGCCACCAGCAGAGAGAGATTTGGAGAGCAGTTCTTC.

The V gene is TRBV20-1, the J gene TRBJ2-1, with 9 positions matching TRBD1. In germline, CDR1 is DFQATT, CDR2 SNEGSKA (reference sequence). V shed 0 bases and J 4 bases; nucleotides not matched to a gene: 7. This CDR3 has 16 amino acids. This CDR3 reads CSARDPGTGSYNEQFF. CDR3 bases: TGCAGTGCTAGAGATCCCGGGACAGGGTCGTACAATGAGCAGTTCTTC.

This clonotype has a handful of counts. This chain links TRBV9 with TRBJ2-1, with TRBD1 matching 7 bases. Germline loops: CDR1 SGDLS, CDR2 YYNGEE. The trim removed 4 bases at V and 7 bases at J, leaving 14 bases unmatched. This CDR3 is built from 16 residues. DNA for the CDR3: TGTGCCAGCAGCTCTCCGGACAGGCCTTGGGGTAATGAGCAGTTCTTC. Residues: CASSSPDRPWGNEQFF.

Comment on this clonotype: A read error may explain this, as a much larger clone is one base away. The genes are TRBV12-3 or TRBV12-4 and TRBJ1-2; D is ambiguous. The V and J ends lost 5 bases and 2 bases respectively, with 6 bases between them. This CDR3 region has 12 residues. The CDR3: CASSAENYGYTF. The CDR3 bases are TGTGCCAGCAGTGCAGAGAACTATGGCTACACCTTC.

This clonotype came up a few times. The chain employs TRBV27 and TRBJ1-3; TRBD1 matches at 8 bases. Germline CDR1 is MNHEY and CDR2 is SMNVEV (reference sequence). The CDR3 consists of 15 residues. The V gene end was trimmed by 4 bases and the J gene end by 4 bases; junction bases not matched to a gene: 6. Written as DNA, the CDR3 is TGTGCCAGCAGTTCGAGGACAGGGTGGGGAAACACCATATATTTT. Amino acid sequence: CASSSRTGWGNTIYF.

The chain is built from TRBV24-1 and TRBJ1-1; TRBD1 matches at 8 bases. V lost 3 bases, J lost 10 bases, and 6 bases stayed unmatched. This CDR3 contains 13 residues. The germline V gene has CDR1 KGHDR and CDR2 SFDVKD. The CDR3 sequence: CATSDDRGGGAFF. CDR3 DNA sequence: TGTGCCACCAGTGATGACAGGGGCGGCGGAGCTTTCTTT.

This clonotype has a count of ten or more. V and J are TRBV27 and TRBJ1-2, with 8 bases aligning to TRBD1. Losses at the gene ends were 0 bases for V and 8 bases for J; bases not matched to a gene: 8. Germline values: CDR1 MNHEY, CDR2 SMNVEV (reference sequence). CDR3 length: 15 residues. CDR3 region: CASSLSSTGARGYTF. As DNA, the CDR3 is TGTGCCAGCAGTTTATCATCGACAGGGGCTAGAGGCTACACCTTC.

This clonotype was detected ten times or more. The chain is built from TRBV7-9 and TRBJ2-1; D is unresolved. V shed 1 base and J shed 10 bases, with 11 bases lying between them. Germline assignment: CDR1 SEHNR and CDR2 FQNEAQ (reference sequence). The CDR3 is 13 residues long. CDR3 nucleotide sequence: TGTGCCAGCAGCTTAGTGCCTCAAGGAGAGCAGTTCTTC. Its translation: CASSLVPQGEQFF.